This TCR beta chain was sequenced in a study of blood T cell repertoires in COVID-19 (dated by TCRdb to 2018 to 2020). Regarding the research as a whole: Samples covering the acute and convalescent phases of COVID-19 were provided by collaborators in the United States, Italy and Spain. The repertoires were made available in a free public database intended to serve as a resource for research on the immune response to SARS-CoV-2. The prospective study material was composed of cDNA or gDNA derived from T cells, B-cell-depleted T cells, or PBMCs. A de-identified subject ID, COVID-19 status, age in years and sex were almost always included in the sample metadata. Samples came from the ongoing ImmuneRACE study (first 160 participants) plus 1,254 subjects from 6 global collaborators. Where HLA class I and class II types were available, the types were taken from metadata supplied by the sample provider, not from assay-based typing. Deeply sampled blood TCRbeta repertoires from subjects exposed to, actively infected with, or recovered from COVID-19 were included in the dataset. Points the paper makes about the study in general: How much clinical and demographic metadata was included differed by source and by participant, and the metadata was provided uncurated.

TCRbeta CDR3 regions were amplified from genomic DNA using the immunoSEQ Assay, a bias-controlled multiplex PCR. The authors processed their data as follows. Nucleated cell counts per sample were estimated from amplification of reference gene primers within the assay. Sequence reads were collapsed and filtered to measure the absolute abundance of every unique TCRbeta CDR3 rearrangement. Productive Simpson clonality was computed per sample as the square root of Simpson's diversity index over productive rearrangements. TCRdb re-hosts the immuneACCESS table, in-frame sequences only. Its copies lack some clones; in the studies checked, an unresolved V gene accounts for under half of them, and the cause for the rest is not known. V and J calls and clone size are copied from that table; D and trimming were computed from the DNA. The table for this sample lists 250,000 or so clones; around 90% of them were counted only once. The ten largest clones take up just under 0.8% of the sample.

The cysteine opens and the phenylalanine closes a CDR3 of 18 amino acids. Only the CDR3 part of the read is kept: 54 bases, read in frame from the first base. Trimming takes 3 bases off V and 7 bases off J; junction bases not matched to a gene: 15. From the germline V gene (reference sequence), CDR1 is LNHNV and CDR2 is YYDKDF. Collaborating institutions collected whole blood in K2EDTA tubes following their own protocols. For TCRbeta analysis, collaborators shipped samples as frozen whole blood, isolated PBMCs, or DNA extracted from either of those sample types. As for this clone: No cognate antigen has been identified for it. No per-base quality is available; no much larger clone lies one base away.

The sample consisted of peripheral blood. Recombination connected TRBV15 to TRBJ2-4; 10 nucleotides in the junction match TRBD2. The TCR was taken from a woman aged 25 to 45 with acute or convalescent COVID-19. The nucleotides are TGTGCCACCAGCAGCACACTTCTAGCGGGGGTGGGTAGGAACATTCAGTACTTC. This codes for CATSSTLLAGVGRNIQYF.